What follows are 16 T cell receptor beta chains derived from one specimen sequenced in a study of CD8 T cells in ankylosing spondylitis. Findings and limits, study-wide: What appeared characteristic of ankylosing spondylitis blood was a TCR beta motif of eight highly homologous variants.

For these receptors, no antigen is known. One entry per CDR3 protein, called by TCRdb with MiXCR from the 5' RACE reads. Among roughly 350,000 distinct CDR3 sequences listed, around 7.6% were seen once. The material sequenced was blood, either unsorted or a sorted T cell fraction (not recorded which). The receptors originated from a male donor with ankylosing spondylitis.

Only a few counts were recorded for this clonotype. J is TRBJ2-5 and V is TRBV12-3 or TRBV12-4; tentative D call: TRBD1 (5 bases). This CDR3 is 14 amino acids long. V lost 3 bases and J 2 bases, leaving 10 bases between the germline ends. The CDR3 loop is CASSLGRVQETQYF. The CDR3 DNA follows: TGTGCCAGCAGTTTGGGCAGGGTACAAGAGACCCAGTACTTC.

This clonotype came up a few times. The chain uses TRBV27 and TRBJ2-7; 7 nucleotides align to TRBD1. This CDR3 region has 14 residues. Germline loops: CDR1 MNHEY, CDR2 SMNVEV (reference sequence). V trimming: 6 bases; J trimming: 3 bases; junction bases outside the gene matches: 8. The CDR3 here is CASSSGGTYYEQYF. In nucleotides, the CDR3 is TGTGCCAGCAGCTCAGGGGGTACCTACTACGAGCAGTACTTC.

The table lists this clonotype with a few counts. CDR3 DNA sequence: TGTGCCAGCAGTTTATTCTCCTCCGGGGAGCTGTTTTTT. Its translation is CASSLFSSGELFF. This chain uses TRBV12-3 or TRBV12-4 with TRBJ2-2, with D unclear. The CDR3 length is 13 residues. V lost 2 bases and J lost 6, with 7 bases in between.

A few counts support this clonotype. V and J are TRBV7-9 and TRBJ2-1; D perhaps matches TRBD2 (6 bases). Trimming shortened V by 4 bases and J by 6 bases, and 10 bases separated the two germline ends. The V gene's germline CDR1 is SEHNR and CDR2 FQNEAQ (reference sequence). The CDR3 loop spans 13 amino acids. The CDR3 loop is CASSSGTSNEQFF. In DNA form, the CDR3 reads TGTGCCAGCAGCTCAGGGACTTCCAATGAGCAGTTCTTC.

Only a few counts were recorded for this clonotype. V and J are TRBV5-1 and TRBJ2-7, with 11 bases fitting TRBD2. CDR3 size: 16 residues. The trim removed 2 bases at V and 4 bases at J, leaving 8 bases unmatched. Germline V CDR1 and CDR2: SGHRS, YFSETQ. The CDR3 spells CASSFESSGRKYEQYF. The CDR3 coding sequence is TGCGCCAGCAGCTTCGAATCTAGCGGGAGGAAATACGAGCAGTACTTC.

The rearrangement joins TRBV6-5 to TRBJ2-5; D not certain. V lost 0 bases to trimming and J lost 2 bases, with 7 bases between them. The CDR3 runs to 14 residues. Germline V gives CDR1 MNHEY, CDR2 SVGAGI. CDR3 DNA: TGTGCCAGCAGTTACTCCGGATCACAAGAGACCCAGTACTTC. Encoded protein: CASSYSGSQETQYF.

V gene TRBV5-1 combines with J gene TRBJ2-1; 13 nucleotides align to TRBD2. Germline lookup yields CDR1 SGHRS and CDR2 YFSETQ. This CDR3 is 17 amino acids long. V shed 4 bases, J shed 7 bases, and the junction held 11 bases outside the gene matches. The CDR3 reads CASSLSTGTSGVNEQFF. The CDR3 DNA is TGCGCCAGCAGCCTCAGCACCGGGACTAGCGGGGTTAATGAGCAGTTCTTC.

The chain is built from TRBV5-1 and TRBJ2-7; 9 bases align to TRBD1. V lost 6 bases to trimming and J lost 6 bases; unmatched junction nucleotides: 4. The CDR3 has 12 amino acids. Germline values: CDR1 SGHRS, CDR2 YFSETQ. The CDR3 nucleotides are TGCGCCAGCATGGGACAGGGAGGCGAGCAGTACTTC. Its translation is CASMGQGGEQYF.

V usage is TRBV19 and J usage is TRBJ2-1; 9 bases map to TRBD2. Germline-derived CDR1 and CDR2 are LNHDA and SQIVND (reference sequence). With 7 bases clipped from V and 3 bases from J, the junction kept 7 bases outside the gene matches. The CDR3 is 15 amino acids. The CDR3 DNA follows: TGTGCCAGTAATACACTAGCGGGCCGCTACAATGAGCAGTTCTTC. Protein product: CASNTLAGRYNEQFF.

This clonotype has ten or more counts. The DNA for the CDR3 is TGTGCCAGCAGCCATAGATTTACAGTGAACACTGAAGCTTTCTTT. Its protein product is CASSHRFTVNTEAFF. The chain has TRBV13 and TRBJ1-1, with D uncertain. The V gene's germline CDR1 is PRHDT and CDR2 FYEKMQ (reference sequence). With 5 bases removed from V and 0 bases from J, the gap between germline ends came to 13 bases. This CDR3 is built from 15 residues.

Many counts were recorded for this clonotype. The chain links TRBV6-1 to TRBJ2-4; 14 bases fit TRBD2. The CDR3 spans 16 residues. Per the germline V gene, CDR1 is MNHNS and CDR2 is SASEGT. V lost 5 bases to trimming and J lost 7 bases; unmatched junction nucleotides: 7. In DNA, the CDR3 is TGTGCCAGCAGTAGGGGACTAGCGGGAGATCGGAACATTCAGTACTTC. Its protein is CASSRGLAGDRNIQYF.

This clonotype has a handful of counts. The V call is TRBV29-1, the J call TRBJ2-5; D is tentatively TRBD1 or TRBD2 (5 bases each). Germline lookup yields CDR1 SQVTM and CDR2 ANQGSEA. V gave up 4 bases and J gave up 0 bases, with 9 bases separating them. The CDR3 extends over 13 amino acids. The CDR3 DNA reads TGCAGCGTTGGGGGACCCAACCAAGAGACCCAGTACTTC. Protein product: CSVGGPNQETQYF. The entire variable domain, with the rest obtained from reference TRBV29-1 and TRBJ2-5, is as follows: SAVISQKPSRDICQRGTSLTIQCQVDSQVTMMFWYRQQPGQSLTLIATANQGSEATYESGFVIDKFPISRPNLTFSTLTVSNMSPEDSSIYLCSVGGPNQETQYFGPGTRLLVL.

This clonotype was observed many times. The chain links TRBV7-8 to TRBJ2-1; possible D gene TRBD1, 5 bases. The germline V and J ends were trimmed by 5 bases and 0 bases, with 11 bases remaining between them. In germline, CDR1 is SGHVS, CDR2 FQNEAQ. CDR3 size: 15 residues. CDR3 sequence (DNA): TGTGCCAGCAGCCCATCCACAGGCTCCTACAATGAGCAGTTCTTC. Protein: CASSPSTGSYNEQFF.

This clonotype was seen many times. The genes are TRBV28 and TRBJ2-2; no definite D call. The CDR3 has 14 amino acids. The V gene's germline CDR1 is MDHEN and CDR2 SYDVKM. V dropped 3 bases and J dropped 3 bases, with 8 bases sitting between them. The CDR3 sequence: CASSFKLHTGELFF. The CDR3 DNA follows: TGTGCCAGCAGTTTCAAGTTGCACACCGGGGAGCTGTTTTTT.

The chain joins TRBV5-1 to TRBJ2-6; D gene uncertain. CDR1 is SGHRS, CDR2 YFSETQ, per germline. The germline V and J ends were trimmed by 7 bases and 5 bases, with 10 bases remaining between them. The CDR3 contains 13 residues. CDR3 coding DNA: TGCGCCAGCTCCTCTGGACGGGCCAACGTCCTGACTTTC. Amino acids: CASSSGRANVLTF.

This clonotype came up many times. The rearrangement links TRBV5-1 to TRBJ2-1, with D perhaps assigned TRBD1 or TRBD2 (6 bases each). Trimming cost V 0 bases and J 0 bases, with 10 bases left between them. CDR1 is SGHRS and CDR2 is YFSETQ in the germline V gene. CDR3 length equals 16 residues. The CDR3 DNA is TGCGCCAGCAGCTTGGAGGGGGGTGGCTCCTACAATGAGCAGTTCTTC. Protein: CASSLEGGGSYNEQFF.